The source of this T cell receptor (beta chain) is a study of cytomegalovirus exposure and HLA in healthy donors. The PCR used 60 Vbeta and 13 Jbeta primers. Sequencing used immunoSEQ multiplex PCR; TCRdb keeps in-frame clones, though not all of them. The table shows 100,000 to 150,000 clones, with roughly a tenth occurring only once. Germline values: CDR1 MDHEN, CDR2 SYDVKM. This CDR3 spans 15 amino acids. Trimming removed 2 bases at V and 6 bases at J, with 14 bases between. The sample consisted of PBMCs. The source of this sequence is a young woman in good health and CMV-seropositive. V usage is TRBV28 and J usage is TRBJ1-5, with a weak D call TRBD1 (5 bases). The CDR3 loop is CASSLVAGLFQPQHF. The CDR3 nucleotides are TGTGCCAGCAGTTTAGTGGCAGGGCTTTTTCAGCCCCAGCATTTT.